This T cell receptor beta chain was profiled in a study of T-cell memory formation after mild COVID-19. A few counts support this clonotype. The antigen is unknown. Study-wide results and limits: Some SARS-CoV-2-responding clones were already detected in memory before infection. A second wave expanding day 15 to 37 was CD4+-biased; contracting clones were balanced.

5'RACE, which relied on constant-segment primers, yielded TCR alpha and TCR beta cDNA libraries carrying sample barcodes and UMIs. TCRdb reprocessed the 5' RACE reads with MiXCR, giving one entry per CDR3 protein. The sample records approximately 390,000 distinct CDR3 sequences, 15% to 20% being singletons. V shed 5 bases and J 6 bases; nucleotides not matched to a gene: 5. The CDR3 sequence is 16 residues long. CDR1 is SGHAT and CDR2 is FQNNGV in the germline V gene. Sequenced material: PBMCs or a T cell subset sorted from them (not recorded which). The clonotype was recovered from a young man who had mild COVID-19 (a few samples of this study predate the infection). Cell type and time point are not known. The chain links TRBV11-2 to TRBJ2-2; 14 bases are a match to TRBD2. CDR3 sequence reads: CASSLGTSGGAGELFF. The CDR3 DNA reads TGTGCCAGCAGCCTCGGGACTAGCGGGGGCGCCGGGGAGCTGTTTTTT.